These 19 T cell receptor beta chains were sequenced from one sample in a study of T cell clonality in common variable immunodeficiency. Regarding the study as a whole: Fewer deletions and N-nucleotide insertions were reportedly seen in common variable immunodeficiency TCR beta sequences.

The table came from immunoSEQ multiplex PCR; TCRdb's copy has only in-frame clones and leaves some out. The sample yields approximately 20,000 clones, without any singletons. No antigen is known for these receptors. Sequencing used peripheral blood mononuclear cells. The receptors here all came from a human donor with common variable immunodeficiency.

This clone was seen at least ten times. CDR3 residues: CAWTPGQSNQPQHF. The DNA read from the CDR3 is TGTGCCTGGACTCCGGGACAGAGCAATCAGCCC. This chain joins TRBV30 and TRBJ1-5, with 7 bases aligning to TRBD1. The read ends 3 residues before the CDR3 terminus; that terminus is restored from the germline J gene. Germline CDR1 and CDR2: GTSNPN and SVGIG (reference sequence). This CDR3 is built from 14 residues. The junction had 4 bases not matched to a gene; V was cut back by 4 bases and J by 1 base.

This clone was counted many times. The CDR3 DNA, read in part, is TGTGCCAGCAGCCCAAGACAGGGAGGCGCTGAA. Translation: CASSPRQGGAE. The full CDR3 protein is CASSPRQGGAEAFF. The chain joins TRBV7-2 to TRBJ1-1, with 7 positions matching TRBD1. The read finishes 3 residues shy of the CDR3 end, and the germline J gene is used to complete it. With 5 bases clipped from V and 6 bases from J, the junction kept 9 bases outside the gene matches. Looked up from germline, CDR1 is SGHTA and CDR2 is FQGNSA. The CDR3 sequence is 14 residues long.

This clone has a handful of counts. The read finishes 3 residues shy of the CDR3 end, and the germline J gene is used to complete it. This rearrangement joins TRBV6-2 or TRBV6-3 to TRBJ1-3; D is unresolved. V was pared by 7 bases and J by 0 bases, with 13 bases between. The CDR3 spans 15 residues. Germline V gene sequence: CDR1 MNHEY, CDR2 SVGEGT. The CDR3 protein is CASNEQTSSGNTIYF. The CDR3 bases that were read are TGTGCCAGCAATGAACAGACAAGCTCTGGAAACACC.

This clone is medium-sized. Read sequence stops 3 residues before the CDR3 end, and the germline J gene provides the missing end. The chain has TRBV19 and TRBJ2-3; 12 bases are a match to TRBD2. Germline V gene sequence: CDR1 LNHDA, CDR2 SQIVND (reference sequence). V shed 6 bases and J 4 bases; nucleotides not matched to a gene: 2. The CDR3 is made up of 14 amino acids. CDR3: CASRTSGSADTQYF. The CDR3 DNA, read in part, is TGTGCCAGTAGGACTAGCGGGAGTGCAGATACG.

This clone has a count of ten or more. The CDR3 end falls 3 residues outside the read, so it is completed with the germline J gene. V is TRBV18 and J is TRBJ1-5, with 7 bases fitting TRBD1. Germline assignment: CDR1 KGHSH and CDR2 LQKENI. The CDR3 runs 19 residues. V was pared by 4 bases and J by 0 bases, with 15 bases of the junction left unmatched. The CDR3 sequence is CASSLTEDRQGVSNQPQHF. CDR3 DNA (partial): TGTGCCAGCTCACTTACCGAGGACCGACAGGGTGTTAGCAATCAGCCC.

This clone has a count of ten or more. The CDR3 end is not reached by the read, which stops 3 residues before it; the germline J gene fills it in. V usage is TRBV18 and J usage is TRBJ1-5; D is possibly TRBD1 (5 bases). Trimming took off 0 bases at V and 5 bases at J, with 11 bases between the two ends. Germline V lookup: CDR1 KGHSH, CDR2 LQKENI. The CDR3 consists of 15 residues. CDR3: CASSPPGGSDQPQHF. CDR3 DNA (partial): TGTGCCAGCTCACCACCGGGGGGATCGGATCAGCCC.

This clone was counted at least ten times. The read halts 3 residues ahead of the CDR3 end, with the missing end drawn from the germline J gene. V usage is TRBV27 and J usage is TRBJ1-3; D is perhaps TRBD1 (6 bases). The CDR3 is 14 amino acids. Germline V gene data show CDR1 as MNHEY and CDR2 as SMNVEV (reference sequence). V shed 9 bases and J shed 4 bases, with 16 bases lying between them. Partial CDR3 DNA: TGTGCCAGTCGCTCCACAGGGCTCGGAAACACC. It specifies CASRSTGLGNT. The complete CDR3 reads CASRSTGLGNTIYF.

The table lists this clone with a few counts. The CDR3 extends 3 residues past the end of the read, so its final part is completed from the germline J gene. V usage is TRBV11-1 and J usage is TRBJ1-5; possibly TRBD1 for D (5 bases). V was pared by 3 bases and J by 7 bases, with 10 bases between. Germline CDR1 and CDR2: SGHAT and FQDESV (reference sequence). The CDR3 length is 13 residues. This chain's CDR3 is CASSLEGRQPQHF. Partial CDR3 DNA: TGTGCCAGCAGCTTGGAGGGGCGACAGCCC.

The sample holds many counts of this clone. The observed sequence ends 3 residues before the CDR3 terminus, with the missing tail filled in from the germline J gene. The gene calls are TRBV5-1 and TRBJ1-1; 9 bases align to TRBD1. The CDR3 has 15 amino acids. CDR1 SGHRS and CDR2 YFSETQ come from the germline V gene. V lost 4 bases to trimming and J lost 4 bases; unmatched junction nucleotides: 8. The covered CDR3 bases are TGCGCCAGCAGCCACCGGGACAGGGTCGGCACTGAA. It is translated as CASSHRDRVGTE. The whole CDR3 protein is CASSHRDRVGTEAFF.

Only a few counts were recorded for this clone. The CDR3 end falls 3 residues outside the read, so it is completed with the germline J gene. V is TRBV20-1 and J is TRBJ2-5, with TRBD2 matching over 11 bases. V lost 3 bases to trimming and J lost 5 bases; unmatched junction nucleotides: 11. The germline V gene encodes CDR1 DFQATT and CDR2 SNEGSKA (reference sequence). The length of the CDR3 is 16 residues. The CDR3 bases that were read are TGCAGTGCTAGTCCCCCCTTATCTAGCGGGAGGGAGACC. Protein: CSASPPLSSGRET. The whole CDR3 sequence is CSASPPLSSGRETQYF.

This clone was seen ten or more times. The read terminates 3 residues ahead of where the CDR3 ends, so the germline J gene completes it. The rearrangement joins TRBV7-9 to TRBJ2-7; TRBD1 matches at 9 bases. After removal of 5 bases from V and 5 bases from J, the junction contained 7 bases not matched to a gene. The CDR3 sequence is 14 residues long. Germline values: CDR1 SEHNR, CDR2 FQNEAQ (reference sequence). Incomplete CDR3 DNA: TGTGCCAGCAGCGATGGAAGGACAGGGGACGAG. It yields the protein CASSDGRTGDE. The whole CDR3 sequence is CASSDGRTGDEQYF.

This clone appeared many times. The read halts 3 residues ahead of the CDR3 end, with the missing end drawn from the germline J gene. The rearrangement uses TRBV7-3 and TRBJ2-1, with TRBD2 matching 7 bases. V trimming: 2 bases; J trimming: 4 bases; junction bases outside the gene matches: 5. CDR3 length: 15 amino acids. Germline CDR1 reads SGHTA; CDR2 reads FQGTGA. This CDR3 reads CASSLFASGYNEQFF. The CDR3 bases that were read are TGTGCCAGCAGCTTATTCGCTAGCGGATACAATGAG.

This clone came up many times. The CDR3 goes on 3 residues after the read ends, and that part is filled in from the germline J gene. The genes are TRBV20-1 and TRBJ2-7; possibly TRBD1 for D (6 bases). The CDR3 extends over 15 amino acids. Trimming removed 3 bases at V and 0 bases at J, with 15 bases between. Germline CDR1 is DFQATT and CDR2 is SNEGSKA (reference sequence). The sequenced CDR3 bases are TGCAGTGCTAGGTCGGGACAAGCCCTCTCCTACGAG. Residues: CSARSGQALSYE. The whole CDR3 region reads CSARSGQALSYEQYF.

For this clone: The read ends 3 residues shy of where the CDR3 ends; the end is completed using the germline J gene. The gene calls are TRBV6-2 or TRBV6-3 and TRBJ2-5; 9 bases fit TRBD2. The CDR3 totals 15 residues. Germline assignment: CDR1 MNHEY and CDR2 SVGEGT. V lost 3 bases to trimming and J lost 4 bases; unmatched junction nucleotides: 6. This CDR3 is CASSYRSGRGETQYF. CDR3 DNA, as far as it was read: TGTGCCAGCAGTTATCGTAGCGGGAGAGGAGAGACC.

This clone has a count of ten or more. The CDR3 goes on 3 residues after the read ends, and that part is filled in from the germline J gene. This chain uses TRBV2 with TRBJ2-5; the match to TRBD2 covers 7 bases. J gave up 5 bases and V 7 bases, and 7 bases lay outside the gene matches. The CDR3 has 13 residues. CDR1 and CDR2 from the germline V gene are SNHLY and FYNNEI. The CDR3 is CASTPRRGETQYF. The CDR3 bases that were read are TGTGCCAGCACGCCCAGGCGGGGGGAGACC.

The table lists this clone with a few counts. The CDR3 end is not reached by the read, which stops 3 residues before it; the germline J gene fills it in. The chain is built from TRBV7-3 and TRBJ2-3; perhaps TRBD2 as D (6 bases). Trimming left V 4 bases short and J 3 bases short, with 23 bases between. The CDR3 is 18 residues long. Germline-derived CDR1 and CDR2 are SGHTA and FQGTGA. The CDR3 region is CASSSLPGDQGGTDTQYF. Incomplete CDR3 DNA: TGTGCCAGCAGCTCGCTTCCGGGGGATCAGGGCGGGACAGATACG.

This clone is categorized as medium-sized. The read halts 3 residues ahead of the CDR3 end, with the missing end drawn from the germline J gene. V usage is TRBV20-1 and J usage is TRBJ1-1; 8 nucleotides line up with TRBD1. The ends lost 0 bases at V and 0 bases at J; junction bases unmatched: 9. This CDR3 region has 17 residues. Germline CDR1 reads DFQATT; CDR2 reads SNEGSKA (reference sequence). CDR3 DNA (partial): TGCAGTGCTAGAGAATACGGACAGGGCGCGGTGAACACTGAA. Translated, it gives CSAREYGQGAVNTE. The CDR3 in full is CSAREYGQGAVNTEAFF.

As to this clone: From the germline J gene comes the end of the CDR3, since the read stops 3 residues before it. V usage is TRBV29-1 and J usage is TRBJ1-6, with TRBD1 matching over 8 bases. J lost 7 bases, V lost 7 bases, and 6 bases had no gene match. Looked up from germline, CDR1 is SQVTM and CDR2 is ANQGSEA. This CDR3 comprises 13 residues. The CDR3 is CSAQGAMNSPLHF. The DNA read from the CDR3 is TGCAGCGCCCAGGGGGCGATGAATTCACCC.

This clone was seen ten or more times. With the read ending 3 residues before the CDR3 end, the germline J gene is used to fill in that end. The rearrangement links TRBV13 to TRBJ2-2; 9 bases fit TRBD2. The CDR3 extends over 15 amino acids. Germline lookup yields CDR1 PRHDT and CDR2 FYEKMQ (reference sequence). Trimming removed 4 bases from V and 6 bases from J; junction bases left unmatched: 6. CDR3 region: CASSYSGRPPGELFF. The sequenced CDR3 bases are TGTGCCAGCAGCTACAGCGGGAGGCCCCCCGGGGAG.